This is a list of T cell receptor beta chains from one sample in a study of T cell repertoires in cytomegalovirus infection. TCRdb processed the reads anew with MiXCR; each CDR3 protein has one entry. The table shows approximately 250,000 distinct CDR3 sequences, with around 6.6% occurring only once. Sequences were obtained from PBMCs. These receptors were collected from a human donor in good health (CMV status not recorded). Some clones in this sample may be carry-over from other donors' samples. Both conserved end residues are part of each CDR3. The D gene is left open where the match is weak. Only part of the rows carry a size: once, few, many, or a class if the clone is expanded.

size	V	D	J	DNA	CDR3
many	TRBV7-2	.	TRBJ2-5	TGTGCCAGCAGCCCCCGAGTAGGGGTCGAGACCCAGTACTTC	CASSPRVGVETQYF
many	TRBV2	.	TRBJ1-4	TGTGCCAGCAGTGAAGCCTCGGAAAGAATTTTT	CASSEASERIF
many	TRBV12-3/TRBV12-4	.	TRBJ1-1	TGTGCCAGCAGTTTATCCGGACGGCTGAACACTGAAGCTTTCTTT	CASSLSGRLNTEAFF
many	TRBV7-2	.	TRBJ1-1	TGTGCCAGCAGACCAGGCCCGAACACTGAAGCTTTCTTT	CASRPGPNTEAFF
many	TRBV6-2/TRBV6-3	TRBD2	TRBJ2-7	TGTGCCAGCAGTTACCGAGGACTAGCGGTCGACGAGCAGTACTTC	CASSYRGLAVDEQYF
many	TRBV5-1	TRBD1	TRBJ2-7	TGCGCCAGCACCAATACGACAGGGCCCGGCGAGCAGTACTTC	CASTNTTGPGEQYF
few	TRBV6-6	TRBD1	TRBJ2-7	TGTGCCAGCAGTGGGAGACAGGGGGATTACGAGCAGTACTTC	CASSGRQGDYEQYF
.	TRBV20-1	.	TRBJ1-2	TGCAGTGCGCCTCAGACTGGACTCTATGGCTACACCTTC	CSAPQTGLYGYTF
many	TRBV5-5	TRBD2	TRBJ2-1	TGTGCCAGCAGCTTGGCTAGCGGGGCCTACAATGAGCAGTTCTTC	CASSLASGAYNEQFF
many	TRBV13	TRBD2	TRBJ2-5	TGTGCCAGCAGCATCGGGACTAGCCAAGAGACCCAGTACTTC	CASSIGTSQETQYF
many	TRBV5-1	TRBD2	TRBJ2-1	TGCGCCAGCAGCTTGGGCGCTAGCGGGGGGGCAGAGGAGCAGTTCTTC	CASSLGASGGAEEQFF
many	TRBV11-2	TRBD1	TRBJ1-6	TGTGCCAGCAGTTCGGGACAGGGGGGTAGTAATTCACCCCTCCACTTT	CASSSGQGGSNSPLHF
many	TRBV7-2	.	TRBJ1-1	TGTGCCAGCAGCTCAAGGGTCCAGGGACTTAATGAAGCTTTCTTT	CASSSRVQGLNEAFF
many	TRBV30	.	TRBJ1-1	TGTGCCTGGATTGAGGCCCGTGTTTCGTCCATGAACACTGAAGCTTTCTTT	CAWIEARVSSMNTEAFF
many	TRBV24-1	.	TRBJ2-5	TGTGCCACCAGTGATTTCCAACAGGGCCAAGAGACCCAGTACTTC	CATSDFQQGQETQYF
many	TRBV4-2	TRBD2	TRBJ2-3	TGTGCCAGCAGCCTCGGGACTAGCGATAGCACAGATACGCAGTATTTT	CASSLGTSDSTDTQYF